Below, 13 T cell receptor beta chains from the same sample are listed, as sequenced in a study of cytomegalovirus exposure and HLA in healthy donors. This PCR relied on a set of 60 Vbeta primers and 13 Jbeta primers. Produced via immunoSEQ multiplex PCR; TCRdb's table is partial and in-frame only. The table has around 150,000 clones, 82% seen once. Sequenced: PBMCs. The receptor set was obtained from a girl aged 10 to 17 in good health and CMV-seropositive.

This chain connects TRBV4-3 to TRBJ1-2; 7 bases match TRBD1. The germline CDR1 and CDR2 sequences are LGHNA and YSLEER. There are 15 residues in the CDR3. V lost 3 bases, J lost 7 bases, and 11 bases stayed unmatched. CDR3 residues: CASSQQTGEVGGYTF. The DNA of the CDR3 is TGCGCCAGCAGCCAGCAAACAGGGGAGGTTGGTGGCTACACCTTC.

The chain recombines TRBV6-5 with TRBJ1-1, with TRBD1 identical over 10 bases. V trimming: 11 bases; J trimming: 3 bases; junction bases outside the gene matches: 12. Per the germline V gene, CDR1 is MNHEY and CDR2 is SVGAGI. There are 15 residues in the CDR3. CDR3 DNA: TGTGCCGCGGGAAGGGACAGGGGCTTGGACACTGAAGCTTTCTTT. As protein: CAAGRDRGLDTEAFF.

This clone was detected only a few times. The genes are TRBV19 and TRBJ1-2; perhaps TRBD1 as D (6 bases). The CDR3 sequence is 12 residues long. Germline loops: CDR1 LNHDA, CDR2 SQIVND (reference sequence). V was shortened by 6 bases and J by 7 bases, with 12 bases between the two germline ends. CDR3 in amino acids: CASRRGSGGYTF. The CDR3 nucleotides are TGTGCCAGTAGAAGGGGGTCCGGTGGCTACACCTTC.

The chain recombines TRBV11-1 with TRBJ1-1; D unresolved. The CDR3 consists of 14 residues. V was shortened by 2 bases and J by 1 base, with 8 bases between the two germline ends. Germline V gives CDR1 SGHAT, CDR2 FQDESV (reference sequence). The CDR3, as DNA: TGTGCCAGCAGCTTAACAGAGGGGAACACTGAAGCTTTCTTT. Its translation: CASSLTEGNTEAFF.

This clone came up once. The chain couples TRBV19 to TRBJ1-2; D is possibly TRBD1 (6 bases). Trimming shortened V by 5 bases and J by 2 bases, and 12 bases separated the two germline ends. The CDR3 runs to 14 residues. The germline V gene has CDR1 LNHDA and CDR2 SQIVND (reference sequence). The CDR3 is CASSADRSNYGYTF. CDR3 DNA: TGTGCCAGTAGTGCGGACAGATCGAACTATGGCTACACCTTC.

The chain has TRBV30 and TRBJ2-7; D may be TRBD1 (6 bases). V was shortened by 6 bases and J by 4 bases, with 16 bases between the two germline ends. Per the germline V gene, CDR1 is GTSNPN and CDR2 is SVGIG (reference sequence). This CDR3 is 13 amino acids long. CDR3 sequence (DNA): TGTGCCTGCGAAAGGGACATGGTATACGAGCAGTACTTC. Translating it yields CACERDMVYEQYF.

This chain joins TRBV30 and TRBJ2-4; 7 nucleotides align to TRBD1. The CDR3 extends over 12 amino acids. The ends lost 5 bases at V and 7 bases at J; junction bases unmatched: 5. Germline V lookup: CDR1 GTSNPN, CDR2 SVGIG (reference sequence). The chain's CDR3 is CAWLGQSNIQYF. CDR3 DNA sequence: TGTGCCTGGTTGGGACAGAGTAACATTCAGTACTTC.

The count of this clone is one. The V gene is TRBV28, the J gene TRBJ1-1; D might be TRBD1 (5 bases). CDR1 is MDHEN, CDR2 SYDVKM, per germline. V lost 5 bases and J 4 bases, leaving 14 bases between the germline ends. There are 14 residues in the CDR3. The DNA for the CDR3 is TGTGCCAGCAGTCCAAGTGTGGGGGGCACTGAAGCTTTCTTT. It encodes CASSPSVGGTEAFF.

The V gene is TRBV10-3, the J gene TRBJ1-4; the match to TRBD1 covers 8 bases. The length of the CDR3 is 14 residues. The V segment lost 5 bases and the J segment 5 bases; nucleotides outside the gene matches: 4. Germline assignment: CDR1 ENHRY and CDR2 SYGVKD. The CDR3: CAISRDRGNEKLFF. The DNA of the CDR3 is TGTGCCATCAGTCGAGACAGGGGAAATGAAAAACTGTTTTTT.

The chain combines TRBV7-3 with TRBJ1-1; 8 bases are shared with TRBD1. CDR1 is SGHTA, CDR2 FQGTGA, per germline. The CDR3 has 13 residues. V lost 11 bases, J lost 1 base, and 6 bases stayed unmatched. CDR3 region: CASGQGANTEAFF. CDR3 sequence (DNA): TGTGCCTCCGGACAGGGAGCGAACACTGAAGCTTTCTTT.

J is TRBJ2-7 and V is TRBV5-4; 13 bases line up with TRBD2. Germline V gene sequence: CDR1 SGHNT, CDR2 YYREEE (reference sequence). The trim removed 3 bases at V and 4 bases at J, leaving 4 bases unmatched. The CDR3 contains 15 residues. This CDR3 reads CASSSTSGGAYEQYF. DNA of the CDR3: TGTGCCAGCAGCTCAACTAGCGGGGGGGCTTACGAGCAGTACTTC.

This clone was observed a handful of times. The rearrangement joins TRBV29-1 to TRBJ2-1; D unclear. Germline CDR1 SQVTM, CDR2 ANQGSEA. Trimming pared 1 base from V and 15 bases from J, leaving 13 bases between. The CDR3 totals 11 residues. CDR3 sequence reads: CSVEGASYRFF. In DNA form, the CDR3 reads TGCAGCGTTGAAGGGGCCAGCTATCGGTTCTTC.

The rearrangement links TRBV5-1 to TRBJ1-2; tentative D call: TRBD1 (6 bases). Germline V CDR1 and CDR2: SGHRS, YFSETQ. The CDR3 is made up of 15 amino acids. Between the trimmed V and J ends, which lost 5 bases and 2 bases, there was a span of 16 bases. CDR3 sequence reads: CASRPDRFPNYGYTF. The CDR3 DNA reads as TGCGCCAGCAGACCTGACAGGTTTCCCAACTATGGCTACACCTTC.